This entry lists 21 T cell receptor beta chains sequenced from one sample in a study of cytomegalovirus exposure and HLA in healthy donors. Vbeta (60) and Jbeta (13) primers were used in the PCR. Some clones are missing from TCRdb's copy, which holds only in-frame ones; the method was immunoSEQ multiplex PCR. The sample shows around 140,000 clones, about 80% of them seen only once. Sequenced input: PBMCs. The receptors come from a man aged 30-40 years in good health and CMV-seropositive.

The rearrangement uses TRBV5-3 and TRBJ2-7; the match to TRBD1 covers 8 bases. TRBV5-3 is an open reading frame, and its role is uncertain. V lost 4 bases to trimming and J lost 5 bases; unmatched junction nucleotides: 8. The CDR3 spans 14 residues. In nucleotides, the CDR3 is TGTGCCAGAAGCCCTAGGACAGGGTCCAACGAGCAGTACTTC. Translating it yields CARSPRTGSNEQYF.

This clone came up a few times. This chain connects TRBV6-5 to TRBJ1-1; 7 positions match TRBD1. With 2 bases clipped from V and 3 bases from J, the junction kept 3 bases outside the gene matches. The CDR3 loop spans 14 amino acids. Germline V gene lookup returns CDR1 MNHEY and CDR2 SVGAGI. The CDR3 DNA sequence: TGTGCCAGCAGTTACCAGGGACAGCACACTGAAGCTTTCTTT. Its protein product is CASSYQGQHTEAFF.

The CDR3 bases are TGTGCCAGCAGCGTCCGGGACAGCAAGGATGAAAAACTGTTTTTT. Translated: CASSVRDSKDEKLFF. This chain joins TRBV9 and TRBJ1-4; 7 positions agree with TRBD1. Trimming at V came to 2 bases and at J to 6 bases, leaving 7 bases not matched to a gene. The CDR3 runs to 15 residues. Per germline, CDR1 SGDLS and CDR2 YYNGEE.

This clone was recorded once. The chain employs TRBV28 and TRBJ2-2, with unresolved D. With 2 bases removed from V and 7 bases from J, the gap between germline ends came to 8 bases. Germline assignment: CDR1 MDHEN and CDR2 SYDVKM. CDR3 length: 13 amino acids. The CDR3 is CASSLNLLGELFF. The CDR3 nucleotides read TGTGCCAGCAGTTTAAACCTACTCGGGGAGCTGTTTTTT.

The chain combines TRBV18 with TRBJ1-2; no clear D. Germline V gene lookup returns CDR1 KGHSH and CDR2 LQKENI. V shed 0 bases and J shed 1 base, with 6 bases lying between them. The CDR3 is 14 residues long. CDR3 DNA sequence: TGTGCCAGCTCACCACCCTCGGGTAACTATGGCTACACCTTC. Translating it yields CASSPPSGNYGYTF.

This clone was detected only once. The chain employs TRBV6-1 and TRBJ1-5, with 10 bases identical to TRBD1. The CDR3 has 15 residues. Germline loops: CDR1 MNHNS, CDR2 SASEGT. V shed 4 bases and J 9 bases; nucleotides not matched to a gene: 9. The CDR3 region has the DNA TGTGCCAGCAGTGCAGCCGGGACAGGGGCTCTGCCCCAGCATTTT. It is translated as CASSAAGTGALPQHF.

The chain uses TRBV5-4 and TRBJ1-3; 8 bases are shared with TRBD1. The CDR3 is 17 amino acids. Germline CDR1 SGHNT, CDR2 YYREEE (reference sequence). V was clipped by 0 bases and J by 0 bases; unmatched bases: 5. This CDR3 is CASSLAGGRFSGNTIYF. CDR3 nucleotides: TGTGCCAGCAGCTTGGCAGGGGGCCGCTTCTCTGGAAACACCATATATTTT.

This clone has only a few counts. The chain's CDR3 is CASSDRGAGKGEQYF. CDR3 bases: TGTGCCAGCAGTGACAGGGGGGCGGGTAAGGGCGAGCAGTACTTC. The rearrangement uses TRBV25-1 and TRBJ2-7, with a tentative D call TRBD1 (7 bases). The germline V gene encodes CDR1 MGHDK and CDR2 SYGVNS. The CDR3 is 15 amino acids. V was clipped by 3 bases and J by 6 bases, with 18 bases between them.

J is TRBJ2-5 and V is TRBV20-1; D remains ambiguous. The V and J ends lost 3 bases and 5 bases respectively, with 7 bases between them. Germline CDR1 reads DFQATT; CDR2 reads SNEGSKA (reference sequence). There are 11 residues in the CDR3. In DNA form, the CDR3 reads TGCAGTGCTAGTCCCGGGGAGACCCAGTACTTC. Its protein is CSASPGETQYF.

The rearrangement links TRBV30 to TRBJ1-5; possibly TRBD1 for D (5 bases). The germline V and J ends were trimmed by 2 bases and 9 bases, with 14 bases remaining between them. The CDR3 is made up of 13 amino acids. Germline V gene data show CDR1 as GTSNPN and CDR2 as SVGIG (reference sequence). This CDR3 reads CAWSLGGSWPQHF. The CDR3 nucleotides read TGTGCCTGGAGTTTGGGGGGAAGCTGGCCCCAGCATTTT. Together with reference TRBV30 and TRBJ1-5, the CDR3 gives the full variable domain: SQTIHQWPATLVQPVGSPLSLECTVEGTSNPNLYWYRQAAGRGLQLLFYSVGIGQISSEVPQNLSASRPQDRQFILSSKKLLLSDSGFYLCAWSLGGSWPQHFGDGTRLSIL.

The chain carries TRBV19 and TRBJ2-2; 10 bases line up with TRBD2. The CDR3 has 16 residues. Germline trimming cut 5 bases from V and 3 bases from J; bases unmatched to any gene: 6. Germline loops: CDR1 LNHDA, CDR2 SQIVND (reference sequence). The CDR3 nucleotides read TGTGCCAGTAGTGCGCGACTAGCGGGTTACACCGGGGAGCTGTTTTTT. Translation gives CASSARLAGYTGELFF.

The chain links TRBV4-1 to TRBJ2-2, with TRBD2 matching over 10 bases. Germline CDR1 and CDR2: MGHRA and YSYEKL. This CDR3 region has 16 residues. J gave up 5 bases and V 4 bases, and 7 bases lay outside the gene matches. The CDR3 is CASSLPSSGRTGELFF. CDR3 nucleotides: TGCGCCAGCAGCCTTCCTTCTAGCGGGAGAACCGGGGAGCTGTTTTTT.

The genes are TRBV10-3 and TRBJ2-7, with 7 bases aligning to TRBD2. V shed 4 bases and J 5 bases; nucleotides not matched to a gene: 11. Germline values: CDR1 ENHRY, CDR2 SYGVKD. There are 15 residues in the CDR3. The CDR3 DNA sequence: TGTGCCATCAGTGGGACGGGAGGTAAGGGCCACGAGCAGTACTTC. Its protein is CAISGTGGKGHEQYF.

This chain links TRBV12-2 with TRBJ1-6. TRBV12-2 is shown as a pseudogene. CDR3 length: 16 residues. The CDR3 DNA reads as TGTGCAAGTCGCCCCCCCCTGAGCTCCTATAATTCACCCCTCCACTTT. Its translation is CASRPPLSSYNSPLHF.

The gene calls are TRBV4-2 and TRBJ1-5; D uncertain. Germline loops: CDR1 LGHNA, CDR2 YNFKEQ. The CDR3 consists of 13 residues. Trimming left V 4 bases short and J 0 bases short, with 4 bases between. The CDR3 DNA is TGTGCCAGCAGCCGCTATAGCAATCAGCCCCAGCATTTT. Translated: CASSRYSNQPQHF.

A note on this clone: The sample contains more than one DNA sequence encoding this CDR3. This chain connects TRBV6-6 to TRBJ1-1; no clear D. Germline lookup yields CDR1 MNHNY and CDR2 SVGAGI (reference sequence). The germline V and J ends were trimmed by 0 bases and 3 bases, with 8 bases remaining between them. The CDR3 totals 14 residues. CDR3 in amino acids: CASSYSRSDTEAFF. As DNA, the CDR3 is TGTGCCAGCAGTTACTCGAGATCGGACACTGAAGCTTTCTTT.

The V gene is TRBV6-1, the J gene TRBJ2-1, with TRBD1 matching over 7 bases. The CDR3 is 15 residues long. V shed 4 bases and J 5 bases; nucleotides not matched to a gene: 8. The germline gives CDR1 MNHNS, CDR2 SASEGT. Here the CDR3 reads CASSVQGVSHNEQFF. The DNA of the CDR3 is TGTGCCAGCAGTGTGCAGGGGGTTTCTCACAATGAGCAGTTCTTC.

The chain couples TRBV28 to TRBJ2-3; 8 nucleotides line up with TRBD1. This CDR3 spans 14 amino acids. Germline trimming cut 5 bases from V and 2 bases from J; bases unmatched to any gene: 3. Looked up from germline, CDR1 is MDHEN and CDR2 is SYDVKM. CDR3 in amino acids: CASSPGQATDTQYF. CDR3 nucleotides: TGTGCCAGCAGTCCGGGACAGGCCACAGATACGCAGTATTTT.

CDR3 in DNA: TGTGCCAGCAGTTTGACTAGCGGGAAGGAGACCCAGTACTTC. Encoded protein: CASSLTSGKETQYF. The chain recombines TRBV2 with TRBJ2-5, with 11 nucleotides matching TRBD2. CDR1 is SNHLY and CDR2 is FYNNEI in the germline V gene. CDR3 size: 14 residues. Trimming removed 5 bases from V and 5 bases from J; junction bases left unmatched: 4.

The V and J genes are TRBV18 and TRBJ2-7, with 7 bases fitting TRBD2. This CDR3 spans 15 amino acids. CDR1 and CDR2 from the germline V gene are KGHSH and LQKENI. The junction had 10 bases not matched to a gene; V was cut back by 2 bases and J by 6 bases. The CDR3 nucleotides read TGTGCCAGCTCACCAACAGCGGGGTCGGGTGGCGAGCAGTACTTC. This sequence encodes CASSPTAGSGGEQYF.

J is TRBJ2-7 and V is TRBV5-1, with 7 positions matching TRBD2. The CDR3 runs to 15 residues. V was clipped by 1 base and J by 6 bases; unmatched bases: 10. Germline lookup yields CDR1 SGHRS and CDR2 YFSETQ. The CDR3 sequence: CASSLTVAWGGEQYF. The CDR3 nucleotides read TGCGCCAGCAGCTTGACAGTGGCTTGGGGGGGCGAGCAGTACTTC.